The 21 T cell receptor beta chains given below trace back to one sample, sequenced in a study of cytomegalovirus exposure and HLA in healthy donors. Primers for the PCR totalled 60 Vbeta and 13 Jbeta. The repertoire was sequenced with immunoSEQ multiplex PCR; TCRdb's copy has only in-frame clones and lacks some. The repertoire holds fewer than 85,000 clones, with about 80% as singletons. Sequenced sample: PBMCs. The receptors stem from a man aged 35-49 years in good health and CMV-seronegative.

The chain carries TRBV29-1 and TRBJ2-3, with TRBD2 matching over 15 bases. With V trimmed by 4 bases and J by 3 bases, 8 bases remained unmatched. This CDR3 contains 17 residues. Germline V gene data show CDR1 as SQVTM and CDR2 as ANQGSEA. This CDR3 is CSVGGLAGGLGTDTQYF. The CDR3 region has the DNA TGCAGCGTTGGCGGACTAGCGGGGGGGCTAGGGACAGATACGCAGTATTTT.

J is TRBJ2-7 and V is TRBV27; possibly TRBD1 for D (6 bases). V was pared by 9 bases and J by 5 bases, with 32 bases between. The length of the CDR3 is 18 residues. The V gene's germline CDR1 is MNHEY and CDR2 SMNVEV (reference sequence). The CDR3 sequence: CARGRVKELDRDIHEQYF. CDR3 DNA: TGTGCCAGGGGCAGGGTTAAGGAACTCGATAGGGACATCCACGAGCAGTACTTC.

The chain couples TRBV7-6 to TRBJ2-3; maybe TRBD1 (6 bases). The V and J ends lost 4 bases and 4 bases respectively, with 15 bases between them. CDR1 and CDR2 from the germline V gene are SGHVS and FNYEAQ. This CDR3 region has 15 residues. The CDR3 DNA reads as TGTGCCAGCAGCTCACAGGGCCCAATCGCAGATACGCAGTATTTT. Amino acid sequence: CASSSQGPIADTQYF.

This chain links TRBV5-5 with TRBJ2-2, with 13 bases lining up with TRBD2. Germline V CDR1 and CDR2: SGHKS, YYEKEE (reference sequence). This CDR3 region has 16 residues. Trimming removed 4 bases from V and 5 bases from J; junction bases left unmatched: 5. The CDR3 DNA reads as TGTGCCAGCAGCCGGACTAGCGGGGGAGTAACCGGGGAGCTGTTTTTT. Protein: CASSRTSGGVTGELFF.

V and J are TRBV5-1 and TRBJ2-7; 10 bases align to TRBD1. This CDR3 comprises 14 residues. Germline loops: CDR1 SGHRS, CDR2 YFSETQ. The V segment lost 5 bases and the J segment 6 bases; nucleotides outside the gene matches: 8. The CDR3 here is CASRMGQGIGEQYF. CDR3 nucleotide sequence: TGCGCCAGCAGGATGGGACAGGGGATCGGCGAGCAGTACTTC.

This chain links TRBV6-1 with TRBJ2-5; 7 nucleotides agree with TRBD2. The J call may be in error: the DNA end matches TRBJ2-7 better. The CDR3 length is 15 residues. CDR1 is MNHNS, CDR2 SASEGT, per germline. The CDR3 spells CASSAAKQRGYEQYF. CDR3 in DNA: TGTGCCAGCAGCGCGGCTAAGCAGCGGGGCTACGAGCAGTACTTC.

V and J are TRBV7-9 and TRBJ1-6; 7 bases agree with TRBD1. Germline values: CDR1 SEHNR, CDR2 FQNEAQ (reference sequence). V trimming: 5 bases; J trimming: 8 bases; junction bases outside the gene matches: 9. The CDR3 is 15 amino acids. The CDR3 loop reads CASSLLGQGDSPLHF. The DNA of the CDR3 is TGTGCCAGCAGCCTTCTTGGGCAGGGGGATTCACCCCTCCACTTT. Looking up the rest from reference TRBV7-9 and TRBJ1-6 gives the full variable domain: DTGVSQNPRHKITKRGQNVTFRCDPISEHNRLYWYRQTLGQGPEFLTYFQNEAQLEKSRLLSDRFSAERPKGSFSTLEIQRTEQGDSAMYLCASSLLGQGDSPLHFGNGTRLTVT.

The J gene is TRBJ2-2, the V gene TRBV5-1; tentative D call: TRBD2 (5 bases). V was pared by 0 bases and J by 8 bases, with 11 bases between. The CDR3 has 14 amino acids. Germline CDR1 SGHRS, CDR2 YFSETQ. The CDR3 region has the DNA TGCGCCAGCAGCTTGGCGCGGGCAAGAGGGGAGCTGTTTTTT. This translates into CASSLARARGELFF.

This chain uses TRBV6-6 with TRBJ2-4, with 11 nucleotides matching TRBD1. This CDR3 comprises 16 residues. Germline CDR1 and CDR2: MNHNY and SVGAGI (reference sequence). The V segment lost 10 bases and the J segment 3 bases; nucleotides outside the gene matches: 11. The CDR3: CATIRGQGVGKNIQYF. CDR3 sequence (DNA): TGTGCCACCATTCGGGGACAGGGGGTGGGCAAAAACATTCAGTACTTC.

This chain connects TRBV11-3 to TRBJ1-6; D gene ambiguous. The CDR3 loop spans 12 amino acids. The ends were cut back, 4 bases at V and 7 bases at J, with 5 bases in the middle. Germline V gene lookup returns CDR1 SGHNT and CDR2 YENEEA. The CDR3 DNA sequence: TGTGCCAGCAGCTCCCCAAATTCACCCCTCCACTTT. It yields the protein CASSSPNSPLHF.

Worth noting for this clone: Other nucleotide sequences from this sample produce the same CDR3. The chain is built from TRBV5-1 and TRBJ2-1; D is possibly TRBD2 (5 bases). The CDR3 is made up of 13 amino acids. The germline gives CDR1 SGHRS, CDR2 YFSETQ. The V end was cut by 0 bases, the J end by 5 bases, with 6 bases between. CDR3 loop: CASSLAGDNEQFF. The CDR3 bases are TGCGCCAGCAGCTTGGCCGGGGACAATGAGCAGTTCTTC.

V usage is TRBV5-1 and J usage is TRBJ1-1, with 11 bases matching TRBD1. Germline assignment: CDR1 SGHRS and CDR2 YFSETQ. The CDR3 covers 18 residues. J gave up 0 bases and V 2 bases, and 9 bases lay outside the gene matches. CDR3 amino acids: CASSLHTGTGGMNTEAFF. DNA of the CDR3: TGCGCCAGCAGCTTACACACCGGGACAGGGGGAATGAACACTGAAGCTTTCTTT.

The DNA of the CDR3 is TGTGCCAGCAGCCAAGGAGGACTGGCGGCCTATGGCTACACCTTC. Translated: CASSQGGLAAYGYTF. The V and J genes are TRBV4-2 and TRBJ1-2; D remains ambiguous. This CDR3 is built from 15 residues. The germline V gene encodes CDR1 LGHNA and CDR2 YNFKEQ. Trimming left V 1 base short and J 4 bases short, with 13 bases between.

J is TRBJ2-5 and V is TRBV7-2; 8 bases line up with TRBD1. The end of the DNA fits TRBJ2-7 better, so the J call may be wrong. Germline values: CDR1 SGHTA, CDR2 FQGNSA. The CDR3 extends over 15 amino acids. The CDR3 loop reads CASSFGQGSSYEQYF. CDR3 nucleotides: TGTGCCAGCAGCTTCGGACAGGGATCCTCCTACGAGCAGTACTTC.

This clone was seen a few times. The chain is built from TRBV4-2 and TRBJ2-5; no clear D gene. Germline CDR1 and CDR2: LGHNA and YNFKEQ. The CDR3 sequence is 14 residues long. Trimming cost V 1 base and J 2 bases, with 8 bases left between them. The CDR3, as DNA: TGTGCCAGCAGCCAAGGAACAGAACAAGAGACCCAGTACTTC. This encodes CASSQGTEQETQYF.

The chain has TRBV7-9 and TRBJ2-5, with unresolved D. This CDR3 comprises 12 residues. Trimming took 5 bases from V and 0 from J, leaving 4 bases between them. Germline assignment: CDR1 SEHNR and CDR2 FQNEAQ (reference sequence). In DNA, the CDR3 is TGTGCCAGCAGCCCATACCAAGAGACCCAGTACTTC. Translation gives CASSPYQETQYF.

This chain joins TRBV28 and TRBJ1-6; D unresolved. The CDR3 covers 14 residues. Germline-derived CDR1 and CDR2 are MDHEN and SYDVKM. The germline V and J ends were trimmed by 7 bases and 10 bases, with 17 bases remaining between them. The CDR3 protein is CASKKREGRSPLHF. CDR3 coding DNA: TGTGCCAGCAAGAAGAGGGAGGGCCGCTCACCCCTCCACTTT.

The CDR3 bases are TGTGCCAGCAGGAAGAACACAGGGCGCGTAAACTCTGGAAACACCATATATTTT. It yields the protein CASRKNTGRVNSGNTIYF. The V gene is TRBV7-9, the J gene TRBJ1-3; D is perhaps TRBD1 (6 bases). Germline V gene sequence: CDR1 SEHNR, CDR2 FQNEAQ (reference sequence). The CDR3 is 18 amino acids. V dropped 6 bases and J dropped 0 bases, with 21 bases sitting between them. Using reference TRBV7-9 and TRBJ1-3 for the parts outside the CDR3, the full variable domain is DTGVSQNPRHKITKRGQNVTFRCDPISEHNRLYWYRQTLGQGPEFLTYFQNEAQLEKSRLLSDRFSAERPKGSFSTLEIQRTEQGDSAMYLCASRKNTGRVNSGNTIYFGEGSWLTVV.

About this clone itself: The sample carries other DNA sequences with the same CDR3. The chain is built from TRBV5-4 and TRBJ2-1; no reliable D call. The CDR3 loop spans 15 amino acids. Germline lookup yields CDR1 SGHNT and CDR2 YYREEE (reference sequence). V shed 0 bases and J shed 4 bases, with 11 bases lying between them. The CDR3 bases are TGTGCCAGCAGCTTGGAACCCACAACATACAATGAGCAGTTCTTC. It codes for CASSLEPTTYNEQFF.

The V and J genes are TRBV6-4 and TRBJ2-5, with 13 bases matching TRBD2. The CDR3 is made up of 15 amino acids. Germline V gene data show CDR1 as MRHNA and CDR2 as SNTAGT. V lost 3 bases, J lost 5 bases, and 3 bases stayed unmatched. The CDR3 sequence: CASSETSGGAETQYF. The DNA of the CDR3 is TGTGCCAGCAGTGAAACTAGCGGGGGGGCCGAGACCCAGTACTTC.

This CDR3 is CASSLSIAGTVDEQFF. The CDR3 region has the DNA TGCGCCAGCAGCCTCTCAATCGCCGGGACAGTGGACGAGCAGTTCTTC. This chain joins TRBV4-1 and TRBJ2-1, with 7 bases matching TRBD1. Germline CDR1 MGHRA, CDR2 YSYEKL. J was trimmed by 10 bases and V by 4 bases; bases with no gene match: 16. This CDR3 is built from 16 residues.